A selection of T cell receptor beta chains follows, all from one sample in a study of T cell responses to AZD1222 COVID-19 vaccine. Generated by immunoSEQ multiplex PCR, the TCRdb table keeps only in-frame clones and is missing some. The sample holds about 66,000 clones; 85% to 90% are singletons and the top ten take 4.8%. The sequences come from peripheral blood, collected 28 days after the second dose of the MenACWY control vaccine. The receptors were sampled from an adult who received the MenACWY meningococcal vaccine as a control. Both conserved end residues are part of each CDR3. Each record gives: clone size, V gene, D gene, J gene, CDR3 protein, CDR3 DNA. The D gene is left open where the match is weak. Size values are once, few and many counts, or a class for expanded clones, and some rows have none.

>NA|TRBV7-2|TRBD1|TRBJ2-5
CASSSQGARETQYF
TGTGCCAGCAGCTCACAGGGGGCTCGGGAGACCCAGTACTTC
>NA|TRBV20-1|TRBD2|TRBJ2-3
CSASLGGGLAGVDTQYF
TGCAGTGCTAGTCTCGGCGGTGGTCTAGCGGGAGTGGATACGCAGTATTTT
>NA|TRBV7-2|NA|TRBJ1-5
CASSLVRYSNQPQHF
TGTGCCAGCAGCTTAGTCAGATATAGCAATCAGCCCCAGCATTTT
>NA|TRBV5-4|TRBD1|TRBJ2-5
CASSRKGAQETQYF
TGTGCCAGCAGCCGGAAGGGGGCCCAAGAGACCCAGTACTTC
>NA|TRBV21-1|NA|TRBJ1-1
CASSKGEWAGLEEGTEAFF
TGTGCCAGCAGCAAAGGGGAATGGGCAGGGCTAGAGGAAGGCACTGAAGCTTTCTTT
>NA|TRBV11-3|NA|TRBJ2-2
CASSLGVQFTGELFF
TGTGCCAGCAGCTTAGGGGTTCAGTTCACCGGGGAGCTGTTTTTT
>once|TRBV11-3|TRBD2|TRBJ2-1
CASSLGGTSAGEQFF
TGTGCCAGCAGCTTAGGGGGGACTAGTGCCGGTGAGCAGTTCTTC
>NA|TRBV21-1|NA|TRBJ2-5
CASSKEEGGVKGETQYF
TGTGCCAGCAGCAAAGAGGAAGGAGGGGTGAAGGGGGAGACCCAGTACTTC
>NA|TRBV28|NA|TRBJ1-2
CASSYAGHGYTF
TGTGCCAGCAGTTATGCAGGCCATGGCTACACCTTC
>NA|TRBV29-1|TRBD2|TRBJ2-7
CSVVPSGSHSDEQYF
TGCAGCGTTGTGCCTAGCGGGAGTCATAGTGACGAGCAGTACTTC
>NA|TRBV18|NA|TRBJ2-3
CASSPPGGYTDTQYF
TGTGCCAGCTCACCACCCGGCGGGTACACAGATACGCAGTATTTT
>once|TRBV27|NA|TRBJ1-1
CASSLAPAGEAFF
TGTGCCAGCAGTCTCGCCCCGGCCGGTGAAGCTTTCTTT
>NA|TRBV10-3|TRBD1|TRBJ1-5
CAIRTGTGGNQPQHF
TGTGCCATCCGAACCGGGACAGGGGGCAATCAGCCCCAGCATTTT
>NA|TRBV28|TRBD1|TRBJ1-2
CASRAPGTGGGYTF
TGTGCCAGCAGAGCCCCGGGGACAGGGGGTGGCTACACCTTC
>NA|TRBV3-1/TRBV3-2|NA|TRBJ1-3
CASSQAKGRGSGNTIYF
TGTGCCAGCAGCCAAGCCAAGGGGAGAGGCTCTGGAAACACCATATATTTT
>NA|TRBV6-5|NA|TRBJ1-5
CASSPGHNSNQPQHF
TGTGCCAGCAGCCCGGGACATAATAGCAATCAGCCCCAGCATTTT
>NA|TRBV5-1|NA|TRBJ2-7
CASSLGTGTAYEQYF
TGCGCCAGCAGCTTGGGAACAGGGACCGCCTACGAGCAGTACTTC
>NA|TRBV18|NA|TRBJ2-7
CASSREGITYEQYF
TGTGCCAGCTCACGGGAAGGGATAACCTACGAGCAGTACTTC
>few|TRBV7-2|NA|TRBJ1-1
CASSSGQGLEAFF
TGTGCCAGCAGCTCGGGTCAGGGTCTGGAAGCTTTCTTT
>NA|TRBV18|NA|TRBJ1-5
CASSPQTDQAAQHF
TGTGCCAGCTCACCACAGACTGACCAGGCGGCCCAGCATTTT
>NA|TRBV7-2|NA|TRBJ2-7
CASSLGQNYEQYF
TGTGCCAGCAGCTTAGGCCAAAACTACGAGCAGTACTTC
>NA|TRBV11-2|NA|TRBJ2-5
CASSLNSGGGETQYF
TGTGCCAGCAGCTTAAATTCCGGAGGCGGGGAGACCCAGTACTTC
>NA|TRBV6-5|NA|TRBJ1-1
CASRRMNTEAFF
TGTGCCAGCAGGAGAATGAACACTGAAGCTTTCTTT
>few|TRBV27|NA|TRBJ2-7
CASSFTAAYEQYF
TGTGCCAGCAGTTTTACGGCGGCCTACGAGCAGTACTTC
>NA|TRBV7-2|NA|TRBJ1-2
CASSLEDGIGVYTF
TGTGCCAGCAGCTTAGAAGACGGCATTGGAGTCTACACCTTC
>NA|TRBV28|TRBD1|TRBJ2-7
CANRRTGTYEQYF
TGTGCCAACAGGAGGACAGGGACGTACGAGCAGTACTTC
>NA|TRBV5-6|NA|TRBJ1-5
CASSLVGTGQPQHF
TGTGCCAGCAGCTTGGTGGGAACGGGGCAGCCCCAGCATTTT
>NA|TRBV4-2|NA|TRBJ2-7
CASSPAGAGSYEQYF
TGTGCCAGCAGCCCCGCAGGGGCAGGGTCCTACGAGCAGTACTTC
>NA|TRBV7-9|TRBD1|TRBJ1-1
CASSFTGVNTEAFF
TGTGCCAGCAGCTTTACAGGGGTGAACACTGAAGCTTTCTTT
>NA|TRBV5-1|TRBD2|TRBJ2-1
CASSLNLAGGTPYNEQFF
TGCGCCAGCAGCTTGAATCTAGCGGGAGGCACCCCCTACAATGAGCAGTTCTTC
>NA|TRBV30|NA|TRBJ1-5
CAWSLTGMGGYSNQPQHF
TGTGCCTGGAGTCTTACAGGGATGGGAGGTTATAGCAATCAGCCCCAGCATTTT
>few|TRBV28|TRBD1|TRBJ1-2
CASSTGFFGYTF
TGTGCCAGCTCGACAGGGTTTTTTGGCTACACCTTC
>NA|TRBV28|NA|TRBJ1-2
CASSPYNYGYTF
TGTGCCAGCAGCCCTTACAACTATGGCTACACCTTC
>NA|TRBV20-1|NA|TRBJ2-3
CSASSSLGTDTQYF
TGCAGTGCTAGTTCCAGCCTTGGCACAGATACGCAGTATTTT
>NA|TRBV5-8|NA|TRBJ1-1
CASSLALWAFF
TGTGCCAGCAGCTTGGCCCTCTGGGCTTTCTTT
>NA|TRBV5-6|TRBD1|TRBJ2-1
CASSRDRGTFF
TGTGCCAGCAGCCGAGACAGGGGTACGTTCTTC
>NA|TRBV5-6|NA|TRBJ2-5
CASSMDPGETQYF
TGTGCCAGCAGCATGGACCCGGGGGAGACCCAGTACTTC
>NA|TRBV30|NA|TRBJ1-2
CAWSGTENYGYTF
TGTGCCTGGAGTGGGACGGAAAACTATGGCTACACCTTC
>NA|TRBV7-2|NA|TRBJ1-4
CASSLSPGPNEKLFF
TGTGCCAGCAGCTTAAGTCCAGGGCCTAATGAAAAACTGTTTTTT
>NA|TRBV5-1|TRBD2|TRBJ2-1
CASSLDSGGVYNEQFF
TGCGCCAGCAGCTTGGATAGCGGGGGAGTCTACAATGAGCAGTTCTTC
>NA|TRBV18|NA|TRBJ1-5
CASSPTGYSNQPQHF
TGTGCCAGCTCACCGACAGGATATAGCAATCAGCCCCAGCATTTT
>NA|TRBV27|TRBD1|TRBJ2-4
CASSFRQGMGDIQYF
TGTGCCAGCAGTTTCCGACAGGGTATGGGTGACATTCAGTACTTC
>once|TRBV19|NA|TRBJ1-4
CASRDTGHSTNEKLFF
TGTGCCAGTAGGGACACGGGACATTCAACTAATGAAAAACTGTTTTTT
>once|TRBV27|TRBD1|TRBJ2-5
CASSFSGQGGWGTQYF
TGTGCCAGCAGTTTTTCAGGACAGGGGGGGTGGGGGACCCAGTACTTC
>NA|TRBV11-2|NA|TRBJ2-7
CASSARRISYEQYF
TGTGCCAGCAGCGCCCGCCGGATCTCCTACGAGCAGTACTTC
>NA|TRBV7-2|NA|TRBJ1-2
CASSPTPPPGGGYTF
TGTGCCAGCAGCCCAACTCCCCCCCCCGGGGGAGGCTACACCTTC
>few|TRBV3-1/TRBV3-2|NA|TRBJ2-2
CASSQEGIANTGELFF
TGTGCCAGCAGCCAAGAGGGAATTGCGAACACCGGGGAGCTGTTTTTT
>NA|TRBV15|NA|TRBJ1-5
CATSRGLGGQPQHF
TGTGCCACCAGCAGAGGGTTGGGGGGTCAGCCCCAGCATTTT
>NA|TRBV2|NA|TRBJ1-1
CASSELALNTEAFF
TGTGCCAGCAGTGAACTTGCCCTAAACACTGAAGCTTTCTTT
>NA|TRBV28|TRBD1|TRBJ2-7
CASSLGWSGQGFYEQYF
TGTGCCAGCAGTTTGGGTTGGTCGGGACAGGGGTTTTACGAGCAGTACTTC
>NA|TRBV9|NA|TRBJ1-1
CASSVTVNTEAFF
TGTGCCAGCAGCGTAACGGTGAACACTGAAGCTTTCTTT
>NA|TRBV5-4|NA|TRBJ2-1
CASSPRLDSYNEQFF
TGTGCCAGCAGCCCCAGACTAGACTCCTACAATGAGCAGTTCTTC
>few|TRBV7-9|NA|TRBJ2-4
CASSTRTLGAKNIQYF
TGTGCCAGCAGCACGCGGACACTTGGGGCCAAAAACATTCAGTACTTC
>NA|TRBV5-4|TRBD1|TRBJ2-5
CASSLEGGGQETQYF
TGTGCCAGCAGCTTGGAAGGGGGCGGGCAAGAGACCCAGTACTTC
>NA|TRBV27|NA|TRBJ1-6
CASSLGLASSYNSPLHF
TGTGCCAGCAGTTTAGGGCTAGCAAGCTCCTATAATTCACCCCTCCACTTT